This is a list of T cell receptor beta chains from one sample in a study of T-cell reconstitution after alpha-beta-depleted transplantation in children. One entry per CDR3 protein, called by TCRdb with MiXCR from the PCR reads. Here the sample spans about 210,000 distinct CDR3 sequences, approximately 19% being singletons. The sample was PBMCs, mostly from graft donor cells, taken 360 days after TCRalphabeta/CD19-depleted stem cell transplant. Receptor source: a male patient under 10 years old who had a stem cell transplant for acute lymphoblastic leukemia, so the T cells may come from the graft donor. The CDR3 runs from the conserved cysteine through the conserved F or W. The D gene is left open where the match is weak. Only part of the rows carry a size: once, few, many, or a class if the clone is expanded.

j_gene	v_gene	abundance	d_gene	CDR3aa	CDR3nt
TRBJ2-6	TRBV6-1	NA	TRBD1	CASSIGTGASGANVLTF	TGTGCCAGCAGCATCGGAACAGGGGCCTCTGGGGCCAACGTCCTGACTTTC
TRBJ2-1	TRBV29-1	few	NA	CSARDSGDGEQFF	TGCAGCGCACGGGACAGCGGGGACGGGGAGCAGTTCTTC
TRBJ2-7	TRBV7-8	few	NA	CASSLDVGAYEQYF	TGTGCCAGCAGCTTAGATGTCGGTGCCTACGAGCAGTACTTC
TRBJ2-2	TRBV29-1	many	TRBD1	CSVEATGFGELFF	TGCAGCGTTGAAGCGACAGGGTTCGGGGAGCTGTTTTTT
TRBJ1-3	TRBV4-2	many	TRBD1	CASSPHRDRGLSIYF	TGTGCCAGCAGCCCGCACCGGGACAGGGGGCTTTCCATATATTTT
TRBJ1-2	TRBV24-1	NA	TRBD1	CATRGQGSFRYTF	TGTGCCACCAGAGGACAGGGGAGTTTCCGCTACACCTTC
TRBJ2-7	TRBV28	few	NA	CASSRYGSGEQYF	TGTGCCAGCAGTCGGTACGGGAGTGGCGAGCAGTACTTC
TRBJ1-2	TRBV12-3/TRBV12-4	NA	NA	CASSLLTGPSGGYTF	TGTGCCAGCAGTTTACTAACAGGGCCCTCTGGGGGCTACACCTTC
TRBJ2-6	TRBV10-3	few	NA	CAISVGGTGANVLTF	TGTGCCATCAGTGTTGGAGGGACTGGGGCCAACGTCCTGACTTTC
TRBJ2-7	TRBV12-3/TRBV12-4	NA	NA	CASRPEGHEQYF	TGTGCCAGCAGGCCGGAGGGCCACGAGCAGTACTTC
TRBJ2-2	TRBV7-9	NA	TRBD2	CASSLSGARRGTGELFF	TGTGCCAGCAGCTTAAGCGGGGCGCGAAGGGGCACCGGGGAGCTGTTTTTT
TRBJ2-2	TRBV4-2	few	NA	CASSQGLGQTGELFF	TGTGCCAGCAGCCAAGGACTGGGGCAGACCGGGGAGCTGTTTTTT
TRBJ1-1	TRBV18	many	NA	CASSLTGDNTEAFF	TGTGCCAGCTCACTCACAGGAGATAACACTGAAGCTTTCTTT
TRBJ2-7	TRBV18	NA	NA	CASSPRASGLGYEQYF	TGTGCCAGCTCACCGAGGGCGAGTGGTTTAGGCTACGAGCAGTACTTC
TRBJ1-5	TRBV9	NA	TRBD1	CASSYGTGTRQPQHF	TGTGCCAGCAGCTACGGGACAGGGACGAGACAGCCCCAGCATTTT
TRBJ2-2	TRBV2	NA	TRBD1	CASSELGTANTGELFF	TGTGCCAGCAGTGAGCTTGGGACAGCGAACACCGGGGAGCTGTTTTTT
TRBJ1-1	TRBV15	NA	NA	CATSRVDTEAFF	TGTGCCACCAGCAGGGTGGACACTGAAGCTTTCTTT
TRBJ1-1	TRBV10-3	few	TRBD1	CAIMGAGGADTEAFF	TGTGCCATCATGGGAGCAGGGGGCGCCGACACTGAAGCTTTCTTT
TRBJ2-4	TRBV6-5	few	TRBD2	CASSSTSGGAFQNIQYF	TGTGCCAGCAGTTCGACTAGCGGGGGGGCCTTTCAAAACATTCAGTACTTC
TRBJ1-1	TRBV6-2/TRBV6-3	NA	TRBD1	CASSPVSVQGDSMNTEAFF	TGTGCCAGCAGTCCAGTGTCGGTGCAGGGGGATTCCATGAACACTGAAGCTTTCTTT
TRBJ1-3	TRBV15	few	NA	CATSRDPGVGNTIYF	TGTGCCACCAGCAGAGATCCAGGGGTTGGAAACACCATATATTTT
TRBJ2-3	TRBV21-1	NA	NA	CASRISGGPTDTQYF	TGTGCCAGCAGAATTAGCGGGGGGCCCACAGATACGCAGTATTTT
TRBJ2-7	TRBV12-3/TRBV12-4	few	NA	CASSPRTTDEQYF	TGTGCCAGCAGCCCGCGGACGACGGACGAGCAGTACTTC
TRBJ2-5	TRBV5-1	few	TRBD1	CASSSRQGWETQYF	TGCGCCAGCAGCTCGCGACAGGGTTGGGAGACCCAGTACTTC
TRBJ2-5	TRBV28	NA	NA	CASTVNWGETQYF	TGTGCCAGCACCGTAAACTGGGGAGAGACCCAGTACTTC
TRBJ2-3	TRBV27	few	TRBD2	CASSLLAGVSGTDTQYF	TGTGCCAGCAGTTTACTAGCGGGAGTAAGTGGCACAGATACGCAGTATTTT
TRBJ1-1	TRBV25-1	NA	NA	CASRGGGDANTEAFF	TGTGCCTCCAGAGGTGGAGGGGACGCAAACACTGAAGCTTTCTTT
TRBJ2-5	TRBV20-1	NA	NA	CSARQQETQYF	TGCAGTGCTAGACAGCAAGAGACCCAGTACTTC
TRBJ2-5	TRBV30	NA	TRBD1	CAWGQGETQYF	TGTGCCTGGGGACAGGGAGAGACCCAGTACTTC
TRBJ1-1	TRBV13	NA	NA	CASSRSGSLDMNTEAFF	TGTGCCAGCAGCCGAAGTGGGAGTCTTGACATGAACACTGAAGCTTTCTTT
TRBJ1-4	TRBV15	few	NA	CATSRDRRDWEKLFF	TGTGCCACCAGCAGAGATAGGAGGGATTGGGAAAAACTGTTTTTT
TRBJ2-5	TRBV10-3	few	NA	CAIRPTSDQETQYF	TGTGCCATCAGGCCGACCTCAGACCAAGAGACCCAGTACTTC
TRBJ1-1	TRBV5-1	NA	TRBD1	CASSYRGQNTEAFF	TGCGCCAGCAGCTACAGGGGGCAGAACACTGAAGCTTTCTTT
TRBJ2-3	TRBV6-5	NA	TRBD1	CASSYWSDRPTDTQYF	TGTGCCAGCAGTTACTGGTCGGACAGGCCCACAGATACGCAGTATTTT
TRBJ2-3	TRBV29-1	few	TRBD1	CSVDPGQGPDTQYF	TGCAGCGTCGACCCCGGACAGGGGCCTGATACGCAGTATTTT
TRBJ2-7	TRBV14	NA	NA	CASSQDPAGEQYF	TGTGCCAGCAGCCAAGACCCGGCAGGCGAGCAGTACTTC
TRBJ2-3	TRBV12-3/TRBV12-4	few	TRBD2	CASSTLAGGGDTQYF	TGTGCCAGCAGTACCCTAGCGGGGGGAGGAGATACGCAGTATTTT
TRBJ2-1	TRBV11-3	NA	NA	CASSPKRYNEQFF	TGTGCCAGCAGCCCCAAGAGGTACAATGAGCAGTTCTTC
TRBJ2-7	TRBV5-1	few	NA	CASSWGFSSYEQYF	TGCGCCAGCAGCTGGGGGTTTAGCTCCTACGAGCAGTACTTC
TRBJ2-2	TRBV12-3/TRBV12-4	few	TRBD2	CASSSPPRLAGAHGELFF	TGTGCCAGCAGTTCCCCTCCTCGACTAGCGGGGGCGCACGGGGAGCTGTTTTTT
TRBJ2-7	TRBV12-3/TRBV12-4	NA	TRBD1	CASSKVGQGTYEQYF	TGTGCCAGCAGCAAAGTGGGACAGGGGACCTACGAGCAGTACTTC
TRBJ2-3	TRBV9	NA	TRBD1	CASSATGLNTQYF	TGTGCCAGCAGCGCGACAGGGTTAAATACGCAGTATTTT
TRBJ1-1	TRBV18	NA	NA	CASSPPGRGVRPAEAFF	TGTGCCAGCTCACCACCGGGGAGGGGAGTACGTCCTGCTGAAGCTTTCTTT
TRBJ2-1	TRBV18	few	NA	CASSPQSQGNEQFF	TGTGCCAGCTCACCCCAATCCCAGGGGAATGAGCAGTTCTTC
TRBJ1-1	TRBV6-5	many	NA	CASSYSRGRDLNTEAFF	TGTGCCAGCAGTTACTCGAGAGGTCGGGATTTGAACACTGAAGCTTTCTTT
TRBJ1-1	TRBV28	NA	NA	CASSPRTVLNTEAFF	TGTGCCAGCAGCCCCCGGACAGTGTTGAACACTGAAGCTTTCTTT
TRBJ1-2	TRBV30	NA	NA	CAWTTFYGYTF	TGTGCCTGGACGACCTTCTATGGCTACACCTTC
TRBJ1-1	TRBV6-2/TRBV6-3	few	NA	CASSYLAGGNTEAFF	TGTGCCAGCAGTTACCTAGCCGGAGGGAACACTGAAGCTTTCTTT